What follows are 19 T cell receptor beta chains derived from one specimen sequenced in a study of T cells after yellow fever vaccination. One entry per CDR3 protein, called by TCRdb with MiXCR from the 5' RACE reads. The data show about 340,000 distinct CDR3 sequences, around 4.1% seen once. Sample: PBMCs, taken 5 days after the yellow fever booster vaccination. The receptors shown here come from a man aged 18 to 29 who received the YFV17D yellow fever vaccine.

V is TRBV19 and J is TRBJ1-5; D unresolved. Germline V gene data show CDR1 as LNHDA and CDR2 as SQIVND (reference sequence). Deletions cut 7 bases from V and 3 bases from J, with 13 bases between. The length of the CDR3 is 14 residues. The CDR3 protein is CASNSLVSNQPQHF. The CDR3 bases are TGTGCCAGTAACTCTCTGGTTTCCAATCAGCCCCAGCATTTT.

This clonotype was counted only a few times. The CDR3 is CASSPRTVGEAFF. As DNA, the CDR3 is TGTGCCAGCAGCCCCCGGACAGTAGGTGAAGCTTTCTTT. This chain joins TRBV7-9 and TRBJ1-1; weak D call: TRBD1 (6 bases). CDR1 is SEHNR and CDR2 is FQNEAQ in the germline V gene (reference sequence). CDR3 length: 13 residues. The V end lost 5 bases, the J end lost 7 bases, and 14 bases lay between the germline ends.

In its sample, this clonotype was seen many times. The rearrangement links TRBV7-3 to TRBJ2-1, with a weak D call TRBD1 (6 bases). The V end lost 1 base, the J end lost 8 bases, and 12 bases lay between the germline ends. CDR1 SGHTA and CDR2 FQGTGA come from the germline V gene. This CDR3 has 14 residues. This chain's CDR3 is CASSLNGGAYEQFF. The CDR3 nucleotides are TGTGCCAGCAGCTTAAATGGGGGCGCATATGAGCAGTTCTTC.

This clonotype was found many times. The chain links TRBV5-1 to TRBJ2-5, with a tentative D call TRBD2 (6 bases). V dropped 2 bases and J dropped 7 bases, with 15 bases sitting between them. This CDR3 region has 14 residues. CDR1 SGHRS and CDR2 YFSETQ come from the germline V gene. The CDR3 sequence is CASSFGAREATQYF. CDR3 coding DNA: TGCGCCAGCAGCTTTGGGGCCAGGGAGGCGACCCAGTACTTC.

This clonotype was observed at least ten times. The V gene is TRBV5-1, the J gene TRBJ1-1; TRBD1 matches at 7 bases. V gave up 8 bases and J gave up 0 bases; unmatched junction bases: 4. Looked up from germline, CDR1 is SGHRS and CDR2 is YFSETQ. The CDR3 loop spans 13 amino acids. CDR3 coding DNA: TGCGCCAGTTCGACAGGGATGAACACTGAAGCTTTCTTT. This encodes CASSTGMNTEAFF.

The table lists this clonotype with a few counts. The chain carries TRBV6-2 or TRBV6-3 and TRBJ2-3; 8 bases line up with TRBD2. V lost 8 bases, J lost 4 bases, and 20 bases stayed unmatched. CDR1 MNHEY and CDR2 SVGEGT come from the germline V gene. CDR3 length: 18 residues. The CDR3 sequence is CASWYGPAGGRPSDTQYF. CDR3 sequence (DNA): TGTGCCAGCTGGTACGGTCCGGCGGGGGGACGTCCCTCAGATACGCAGTATTTT.

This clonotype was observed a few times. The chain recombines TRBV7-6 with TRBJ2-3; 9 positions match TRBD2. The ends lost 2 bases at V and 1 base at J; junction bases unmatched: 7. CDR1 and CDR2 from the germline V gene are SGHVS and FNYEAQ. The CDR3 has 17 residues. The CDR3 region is CASSLISSSGGTDTQYF. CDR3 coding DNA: TGTGCCAGCAGCTTAATCTCGTCTAGCGGGGGCACAGATACGCAGTATTTT.

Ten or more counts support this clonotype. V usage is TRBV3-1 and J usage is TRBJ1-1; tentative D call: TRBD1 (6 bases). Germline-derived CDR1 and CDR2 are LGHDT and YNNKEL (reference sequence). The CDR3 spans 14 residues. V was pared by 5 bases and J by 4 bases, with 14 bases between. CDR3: CASSRGGQRTEAFF. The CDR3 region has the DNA TGTGCCAGCAGCAGGGGGGGGCAGCGCACTGAAGCTTTCTTT.

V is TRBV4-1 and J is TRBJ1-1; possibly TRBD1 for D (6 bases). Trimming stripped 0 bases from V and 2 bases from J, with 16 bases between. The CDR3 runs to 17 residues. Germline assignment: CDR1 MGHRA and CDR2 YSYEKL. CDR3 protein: CASSQDWVLGGNTEAFF. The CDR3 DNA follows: TGCGCCAGCAGCCAAGATTGGGTCCTAGGGGGAAACACTGAAGCTTTCTTT.

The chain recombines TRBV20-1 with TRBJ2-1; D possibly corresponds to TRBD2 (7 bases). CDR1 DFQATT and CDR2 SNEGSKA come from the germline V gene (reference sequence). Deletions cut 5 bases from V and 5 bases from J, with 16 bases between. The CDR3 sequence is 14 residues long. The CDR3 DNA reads TGCAGTGCTCACAGGGAGGGGCGGAACAATGAGCAGTTCTTC. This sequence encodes CSAHREGRNNEQFF.

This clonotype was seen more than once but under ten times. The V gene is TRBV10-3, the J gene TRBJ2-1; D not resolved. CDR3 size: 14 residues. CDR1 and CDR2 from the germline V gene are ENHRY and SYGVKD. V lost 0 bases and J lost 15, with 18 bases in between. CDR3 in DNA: TGTGCCATCAGTGAGTCGGTGATCGCTCCTGTACGGTTCTTC. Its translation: CAISESVIAPVRFF.

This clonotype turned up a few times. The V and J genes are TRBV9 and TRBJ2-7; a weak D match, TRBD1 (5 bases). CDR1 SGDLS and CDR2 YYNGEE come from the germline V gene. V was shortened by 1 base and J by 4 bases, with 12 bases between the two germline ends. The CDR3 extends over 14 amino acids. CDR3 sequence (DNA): TGTGCCAGCAGCGTAAGCACGGCAGGGTACGAGCAGTACTTC. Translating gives CASSVSTAGYEQYF.

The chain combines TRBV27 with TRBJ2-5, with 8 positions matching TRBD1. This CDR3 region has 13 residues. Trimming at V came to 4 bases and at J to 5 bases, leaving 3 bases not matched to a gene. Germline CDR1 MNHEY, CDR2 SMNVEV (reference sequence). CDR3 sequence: CASSSTGDETQYF. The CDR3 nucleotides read TGTGCCAGCAGTTCGACAGGGGACGAGACCCAGTACTTC.

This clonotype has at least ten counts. This CDR3 reads CASSKLSGTPPFSTDTQYF. The CDR3 region has the DNA TGTGCCAGCAGCAAGCTAAGTGGGACACCCCCATTTAGCACAGATACGCAGTATTTT. The chain has TRBV7-2 and TRBJ2-3, with D perhaps TRBD1 (6 bases). The CDR3 contains 19 residues. The germline gives CDR1 SGHTA, CDR2 FQGNSA. V was shortened by 5 bases and J by 0 bases, with 24 bases between the two germline ends. Drawing the rest from reference TRBV7-2 and TRBJ2-3, the complete variable domain is GAGVSQSPSNKVTEKGKDVELRCDPISGHTALYWYRQSLGQGLEFLIYFQGNSAPDKSGLPSDRFSAERTGGSVSTLTIQRTQQEDSAVYLCASSKLSGTPPFSTDTQYFGPGTRLTVL.

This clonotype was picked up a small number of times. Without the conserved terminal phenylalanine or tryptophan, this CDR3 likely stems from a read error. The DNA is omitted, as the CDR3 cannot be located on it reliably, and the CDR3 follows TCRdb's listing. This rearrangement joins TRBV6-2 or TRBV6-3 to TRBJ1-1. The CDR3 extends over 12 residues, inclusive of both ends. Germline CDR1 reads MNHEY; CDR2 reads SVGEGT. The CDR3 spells CASTETHRPLSY.

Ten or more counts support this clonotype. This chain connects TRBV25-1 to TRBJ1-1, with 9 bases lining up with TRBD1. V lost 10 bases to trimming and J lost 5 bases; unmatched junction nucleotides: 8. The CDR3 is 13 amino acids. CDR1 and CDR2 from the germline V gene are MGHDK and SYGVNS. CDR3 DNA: TGTGCCACCCAGGGGACAGGGAGTACTGAAGCTTTCTTT. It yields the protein CATQGTGSTEAFF.

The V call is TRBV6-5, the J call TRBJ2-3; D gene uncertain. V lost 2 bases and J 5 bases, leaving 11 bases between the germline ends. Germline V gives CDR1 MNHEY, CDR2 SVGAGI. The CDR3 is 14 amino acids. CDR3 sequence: CASSYGRGRDTQYF. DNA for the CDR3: TGTGCCAGCAGTTACGGGCGTGGGCGAGATACGCAGTATTTT.

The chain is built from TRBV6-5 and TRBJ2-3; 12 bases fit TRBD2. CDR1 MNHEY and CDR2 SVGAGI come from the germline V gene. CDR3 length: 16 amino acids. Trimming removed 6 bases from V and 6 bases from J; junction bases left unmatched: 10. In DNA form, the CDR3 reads TGTGCCAGCAGCGATACTAGCGGGGGGAAAGGGGATACGCAGTATTTT. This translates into CASSDTSGGKGDTQYF.

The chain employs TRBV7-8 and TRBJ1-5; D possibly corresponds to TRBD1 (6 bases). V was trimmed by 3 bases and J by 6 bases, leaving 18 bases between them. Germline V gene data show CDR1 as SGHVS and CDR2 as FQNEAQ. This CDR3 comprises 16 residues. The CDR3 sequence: CASSLGGGHGGQPQHF. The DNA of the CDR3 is TGTGCCAGCAGCTTGGGTGGGGGACACGGGGGTCAGCCCCAGCATTTT.